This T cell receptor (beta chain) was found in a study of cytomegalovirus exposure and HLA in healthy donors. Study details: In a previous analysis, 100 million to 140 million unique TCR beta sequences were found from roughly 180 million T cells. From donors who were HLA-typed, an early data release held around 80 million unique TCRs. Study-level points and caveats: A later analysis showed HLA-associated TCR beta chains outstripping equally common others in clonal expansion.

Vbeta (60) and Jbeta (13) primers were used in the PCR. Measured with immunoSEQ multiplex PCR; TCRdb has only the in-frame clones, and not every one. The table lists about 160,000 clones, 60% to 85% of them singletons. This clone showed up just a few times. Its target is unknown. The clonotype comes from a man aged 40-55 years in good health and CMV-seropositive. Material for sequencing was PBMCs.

In nucleotides, the CDR3 is TGTGCCAGCAGTAGTGGGGCCAGGGGAGTCTACGAGCAGTACTTC. Protein sequence: CASSSGARGVYEQYF. This chain uses TRBV27 with TRBJ2-7; the D gene is possibly TRBD1 (6 bases). The germline V gene encodes CDR1 MNHEY and CDR2 SMNVEV (reference sequence). The CDR3 has 15 amino acids. The V end lost 5 bases, the J end lost 3 bases, and 17 bases lay between the germline ends.